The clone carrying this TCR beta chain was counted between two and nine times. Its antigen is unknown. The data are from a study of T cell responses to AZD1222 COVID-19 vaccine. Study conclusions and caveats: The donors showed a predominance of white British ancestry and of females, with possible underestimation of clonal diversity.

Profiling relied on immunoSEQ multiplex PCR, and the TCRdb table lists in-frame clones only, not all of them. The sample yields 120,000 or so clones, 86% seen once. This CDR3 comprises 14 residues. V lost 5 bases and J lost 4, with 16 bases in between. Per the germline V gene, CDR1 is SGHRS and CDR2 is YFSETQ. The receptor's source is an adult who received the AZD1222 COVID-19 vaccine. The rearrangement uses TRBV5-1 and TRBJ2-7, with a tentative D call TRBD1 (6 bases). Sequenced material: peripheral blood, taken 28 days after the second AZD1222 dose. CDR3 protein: CASSPGTMPYEQYF. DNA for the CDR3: TGCGCCAGCAGTCCCGGGACAATGCCTTACGAGCAGTACTTC. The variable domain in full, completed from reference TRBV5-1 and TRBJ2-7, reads KAGVTQTPRYLIKTRGQQVTLSCSPISGHRSVSWYQQTPGQGLQFLFEYFSETQRNKGNFPGRFSGRQFSNSRSEMNVSTLELGDSALYLCASSPGTMPYEQYFGPGTRLTVT.